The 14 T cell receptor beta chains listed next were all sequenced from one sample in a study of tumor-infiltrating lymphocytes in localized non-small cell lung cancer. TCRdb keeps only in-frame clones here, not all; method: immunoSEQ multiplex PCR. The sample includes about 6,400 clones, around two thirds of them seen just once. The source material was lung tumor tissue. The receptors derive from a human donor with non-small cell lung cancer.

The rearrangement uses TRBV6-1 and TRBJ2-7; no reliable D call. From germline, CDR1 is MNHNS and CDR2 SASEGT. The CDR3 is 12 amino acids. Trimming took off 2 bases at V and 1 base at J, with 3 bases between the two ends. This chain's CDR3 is CASSENSYEQYF. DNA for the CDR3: TGTGCCAGCAGTGAAAATTCCTACGAGCAGTACTTC.

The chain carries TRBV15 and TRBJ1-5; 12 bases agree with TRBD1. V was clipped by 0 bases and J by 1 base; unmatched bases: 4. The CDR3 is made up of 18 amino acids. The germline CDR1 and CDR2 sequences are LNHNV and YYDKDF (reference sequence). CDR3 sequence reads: CATSRDWGQGASNQPQHF. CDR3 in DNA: TGTGCCACCAGCAGAGATTGGGGACAGGGGGCGAGCAATCAGCCCCAGCATTTT.

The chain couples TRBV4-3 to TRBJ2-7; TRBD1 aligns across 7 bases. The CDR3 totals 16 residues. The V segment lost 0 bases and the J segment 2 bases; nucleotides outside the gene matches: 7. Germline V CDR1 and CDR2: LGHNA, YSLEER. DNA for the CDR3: TGCGCCAGCAGCCAAGATCACACAGGGGTGGCCTACGAGCAGTACTTC. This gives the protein CASSQDHTGVAYEQYF.

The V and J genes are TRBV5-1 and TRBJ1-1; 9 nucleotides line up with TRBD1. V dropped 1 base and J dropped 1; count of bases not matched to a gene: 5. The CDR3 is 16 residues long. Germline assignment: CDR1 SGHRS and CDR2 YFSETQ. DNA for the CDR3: TGCGCCAGCAGCTTGAGCAAGGGACAGGGGAACACTGAAGCTTTCTTT. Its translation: CASSLSKGQGNTEAFF.

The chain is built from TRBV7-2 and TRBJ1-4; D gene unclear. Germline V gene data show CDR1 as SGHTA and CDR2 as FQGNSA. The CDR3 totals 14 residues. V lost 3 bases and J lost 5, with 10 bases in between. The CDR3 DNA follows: TGTGCCAGCAGCTTCCGACACGGAAATGAAAAACTGTTTTTT. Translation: CASSFRHGNEKLFF.

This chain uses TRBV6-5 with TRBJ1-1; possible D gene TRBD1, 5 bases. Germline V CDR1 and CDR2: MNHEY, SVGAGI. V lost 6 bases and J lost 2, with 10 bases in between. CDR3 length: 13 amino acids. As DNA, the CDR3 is TGTGCCAGCAGGGGACTACGAAACACTGAAGCTTTCTTT. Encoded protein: CASRGLRNTEAFF.

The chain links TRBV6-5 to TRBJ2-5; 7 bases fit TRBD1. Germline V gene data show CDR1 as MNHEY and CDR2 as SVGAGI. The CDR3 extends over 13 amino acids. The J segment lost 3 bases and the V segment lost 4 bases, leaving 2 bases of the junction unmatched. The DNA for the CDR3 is TGTGCCAGCAGTTCCCAGGGGGAAGAGACCCAGTACTTC. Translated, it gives CASSSQGEETQYF.

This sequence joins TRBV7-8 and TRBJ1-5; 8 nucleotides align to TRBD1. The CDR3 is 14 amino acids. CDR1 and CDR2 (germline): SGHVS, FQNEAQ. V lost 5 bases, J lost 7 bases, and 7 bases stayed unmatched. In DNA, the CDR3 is TGTGCCAGCAGCCCTGGACAGGGTTGGCAGCCCCAGCATTTT. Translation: CASSPGQGWQPQHF.

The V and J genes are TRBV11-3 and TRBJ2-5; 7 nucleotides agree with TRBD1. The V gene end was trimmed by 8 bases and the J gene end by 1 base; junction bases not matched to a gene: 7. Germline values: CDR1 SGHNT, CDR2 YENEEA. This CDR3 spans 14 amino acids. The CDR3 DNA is TGTGCCAGCCAAGGGGGCCCACCCCAAGAGACCCAGTACTTC. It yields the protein CASQGGPPQETQYF.

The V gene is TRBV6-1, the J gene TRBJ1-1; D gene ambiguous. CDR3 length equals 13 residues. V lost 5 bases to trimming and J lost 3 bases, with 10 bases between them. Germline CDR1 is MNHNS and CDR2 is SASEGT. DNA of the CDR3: TGTGCCAGCAGTTCTCAGATGTACACTGAAGCTTTCTTT. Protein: CASSSQMYTEAFF.

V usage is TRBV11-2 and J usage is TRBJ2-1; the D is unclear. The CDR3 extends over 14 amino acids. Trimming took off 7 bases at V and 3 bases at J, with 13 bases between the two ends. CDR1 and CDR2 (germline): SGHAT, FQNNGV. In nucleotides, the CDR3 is TGTGCCAGCACTCAGACAAGGGACTACAATGAGCAGTTCTTC. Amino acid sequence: CASTQTRDYNEQFF.

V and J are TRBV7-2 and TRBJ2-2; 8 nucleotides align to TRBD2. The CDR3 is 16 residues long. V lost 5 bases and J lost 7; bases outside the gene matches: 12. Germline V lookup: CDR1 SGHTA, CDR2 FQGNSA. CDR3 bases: TGTGCCAGCAGCCCCACCTACAGGGCGGGGGGCGGGGAGCTGTTTTTT. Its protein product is CASSPTYRAGGGELFF.

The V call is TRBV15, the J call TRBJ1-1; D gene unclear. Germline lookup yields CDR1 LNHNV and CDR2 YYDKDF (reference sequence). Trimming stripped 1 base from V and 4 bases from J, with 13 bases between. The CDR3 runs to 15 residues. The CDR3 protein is CATSRGNNGPTEAFF. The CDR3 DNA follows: TGTGCCACCAGCAGAGGGAATAATGGCCCCACTGAAGCTTTCTTT.

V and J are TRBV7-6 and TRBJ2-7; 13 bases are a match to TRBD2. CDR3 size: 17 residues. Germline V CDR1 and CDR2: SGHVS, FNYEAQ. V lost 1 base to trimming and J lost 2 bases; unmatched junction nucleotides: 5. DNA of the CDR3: TGTGCCAGCAGCTTAGGGACTAGCGGGGGTGCTACCTACGAGCAGTACTTC. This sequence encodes CASSLGTSGGATYEQYF.